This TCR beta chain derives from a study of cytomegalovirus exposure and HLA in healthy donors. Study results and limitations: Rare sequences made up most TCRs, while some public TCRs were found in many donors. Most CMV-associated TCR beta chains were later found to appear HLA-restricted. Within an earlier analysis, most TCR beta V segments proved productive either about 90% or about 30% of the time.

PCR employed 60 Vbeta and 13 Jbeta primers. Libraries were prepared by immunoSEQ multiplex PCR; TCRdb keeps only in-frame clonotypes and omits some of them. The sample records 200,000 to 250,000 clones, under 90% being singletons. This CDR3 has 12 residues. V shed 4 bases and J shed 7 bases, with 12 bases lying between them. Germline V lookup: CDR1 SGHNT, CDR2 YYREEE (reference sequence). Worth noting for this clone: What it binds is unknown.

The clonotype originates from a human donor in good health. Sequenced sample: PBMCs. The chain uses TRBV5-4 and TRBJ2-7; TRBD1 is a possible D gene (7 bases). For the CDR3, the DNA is TGTGCCAGCAGCCCAGGGGGGTGGGAGCAGTACTTC. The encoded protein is CASSPGGWEQYF.